This is a list of T cell receptor beta chains from one sample in a study of beta chain features in type 1 diabetes. The protocol was immunoSEQ multiplex PCR, while the TCRdb copy is restricted to in-frame clones and leaves out a portion. The data hold 970,000 or so clones, with roughly 15% observed a single time. The sequenced material came from naive CD4+ T cells from blood. Receptor source: a woman younger than 30 in good health. CDR3s include the opening cysteine and the closing phenylalanine or tryptophan. D genes are given only for firm matches. Clone size appears in some rows only: once, few, many, or a class for an expanded clone.

v_gene	abundance	d_gene	j_gene	CDR3aa	CDR3nt
TRBV7-2	-	-	TRBJ1-1	CASSLGLDTEAFF	TGTGCCAGCAGCTTAGGTCTCGACACTGAAGCTTTCTTT
TRBV18	-	-	TRBJ2-2	CASSPTGELFF	TGTGCCAGCTCACCGACCGGGGAGCTGTTTTTT
TRBV27	-	TRBD2	TRBJ2-4	CASSSWGGSYIQYF	TGTGCCAGCAGTTCGTGGGGGGGGAGTTACATTCAGTACTTC
TRBV5-6	few	-	TRBJ2-3	CASSLQTRGFGHTDTQYF	TGTGCCAGCAGCTTACAAACAAGGGGGTTCGGGCACACAGATACGCAGTATTTT
TRBV7-2	few	-	TRBJ2-7	CASSLRYEQYF	TGTGCCAGCAGCTTACGTTACGAGCAGTACTTC
TRBV15	few	TRBD2	TRBJ2-1	CATSREGGAGVYNEQFF	TGTGCCACCAGCAGAGAAGGTGGAGCGGGGGTATACAATGAGCAGTTCTTC
TRBV7-3	-	-	TRBJ2-7	CASSLGGWGGGLLNEQYF	TGTGCCAGCAGCTTAGGGGGATGGGGCGGCGGCCTCCTAAACGAGCAGTACTTC
TRBV2	-	TRBD2	TRBJ2-3	CASRRETSTDTQYF	TGTGCCAGCAGGCGGGAGACGAGCACAGATACGCAGTATTTT
TRBV28	-	TRBD1	TRBJ1-2	CASLTPGQGRRGYTF	TGTGCCAGCCTAACCCCGGGACAGGGAAGGCGAGGCTACACCTTC
TRBV19	-	TRBD1	TRBJ2-7	CASSPAGTGSYEQYF	TGTGCCAGTAGCCCCGCCGGGACAGGATCCTACGAGCAGTACTTC
TRBV29-1	-	-	TRBJ1-5	CSVTEQPSQPQHF	TGCAGCGTTACCGAACAGCCGTCTCAGCCCCAGCATTTT
TRBV7-2	-	-	TRBJ2-5	CASSLAISREQYF	TGTGCCAGCAGCTTAGCTATCTCTAGAGAGCAGTACTTC
TRBV5-1	-	-	TRBJ2-1	CASSSGLSSYNEQFF	TGCGCCAGCAGCTCGGGACTGAGCTCCTACAATGAGCAGTTCTTC
TRBV6-5	few	-	TRBJ2-7	CASSHLGEQYF	TGTGCCAGCAGCCATCTAGGCGAGCAGTACTTC
TRBV27	-	TRBD2	TRBJ2-7	CASRPRGGRYEQYF	TGTGCCAGCAGACCCCGAGGCGGGAGATACGAGCAGTACTTC
TRBV11-3	few	TRBD1	TRBJ2-3	CASSEAARDRPGPDTQYF	TGTGCCAGCAGCGAGGCTGCCCGGGACAGGCCGGGACCGGATACGCAGTATTTT
TRBV10-3	few	-	TRBJ2-1	CAISAHGGVIYNEQFF	TGTGCCATCAGTGCCCATGGAGGGGTGATCTACAATGAGCAGTTCTTC
TRBV7-2	-	-	TRBJ1-5	CASSLDRGFQPQHF	TGTGCCAGCAGCTTAGATCGGGGTTTCCAGCCCCAGCATTTT
TRBV29-1	few	-	TRBJ1-4	CSAARGATNEKLFF	TGCAGCGCCGCAAGGGGGGCGACTAATGAAAAACTGTTTTTT
TRBV5-1	few	-	TRBJ2-1	CASSLRWRDRSYNEQFF	TGCGCCAGCAGCTTACGGTGGCGGGACAGATCCTACAATGAGCAGTTCTTC
TRBV11-2	-	TRBD1	TRBJ1-1	CASSLDRTGEAFF	TGTGCCAGCAGCTTAGATAGGACAGGGGAAGCTTTCTTT
TRBV6-5	-	-	TRBJ1-1	CASSSDEGNTEAFF	TGTGCCAGCAGTTCCGACGAGGGGAACACTGAAGCTTTCTTT
TRBV11-3	-	-	TRBJ2-5	CASSLDARETQYF	TGTGCCAGCAGCTTAGATGCCCGTGAGACCCAGTACTTC
TRBV28	-	TRBD1	TRBJ2-7	CASSLGTGYEQYF	TGTGCCAGCAGTTTAGGGACAGGCTACGAGCAGTACTTC
TRBV29-1	few	-	TRBJ2-5	CSVEATGGLETQYF	TGCAGCGTTGAGGCCACCGGCGGGTTGGAGACCCAGTACTTC
TRBV5-1	-	-	TRBJ2-3	CASSLDPATDTQYF	TGCGCCAGCAGCTTGGATCCAGCTACAGATACGCAGTATTTT
TRBV5-6	-	-	TRBJ2-1	CASSFGGITYNEQFF	TGTGCCAGCAGCTTTGGCGGGATTACCTACAATGAGCAGTTCTTC
TRBV5-1	-	TRBD2	TRBJ2-1	CASSSTLGLAYNEQFF	TGCGCCAGCAGCTCAACCCTAGGACTAGCGTACAATGAGCAGTTCTTC
TRBV28	few	-	TRBJ1-2	CASSLSPYGYTF	TGTGCCAGCAGTTTGAGTCCATATGGCTACACCTTC
TRBV28	-	TRBD1	TRBJ2-7	CASSSWTGAPYEQYF	TGTGCCAGCAGTTCCTGGACAGGGGCCCCCTACGAGCAGTACTTC
TRBV28	few	-	TRBJ1-1	CASRRRTEAFF	TGTGCCAGCAGGAGGAGGACTGAAGCTTTCTTT
TRBV9	-	-	TRBJ2-3	CASNELSTDTQYF	TGTGCCAGCAACGAACTCAGCACAGATACGCAGTATTTT
TRBV25-1	-	-	TRBJ1-1	CASSAQNTEAFF	TGTGCCAGCAGTGCCCAGAACACTGAAGCTTTCTTT
TRBV2	-	-	TRBJ1-3	CASSEARGTSGNTIYF	TGTGCCAGCAGTGAAGCGAGGGGCACCTCTGGAAACACCATATATTTT
TRBV7-2	-	-	TRBJ2-1	CASSHDGRSYNEQFF	TGTGCCAGCAGCCACGACGGCCGCTCCTACAATGAGCAGTTCTTC
TRBV6-5	-	TRBD1	TRBJ2-7	CASSYYAGQGLFGQYF	TGTGCCAGCAGTTACTACGCGGGACAGGGTTTATTCGGGCAGTACTTC
TRBV2	-	-	TRBJ2-5	CASSGTGRETQYF	TGTGCCAGCAGTGGGACTGGGCGGGAGACCCAGTACTTC
TRBV4-3	-	TRBD2	TRBJ2-3	CASSQSGRGTDTQYF	TGCGCCAGCAGCCAAAGCGGGAGGGGAACAGATACGCAGTATTTT
TRBV28	few	-	TRBJ2-5	CASSFPRAQETQYF	TGTGCCAGCAGTTTCCCCAGGGCACAAGAGACCCAGTACTTC
TRBV6-1	few	TRBD1	TRBJ1-1	CASSRDRDNTEAFF	TGTGCCAGCAGTAGAGACAGGGATAACACTGAAGCTTTCTTT
TRBV7-9	few	-	TRBJ2-1	CASSTDLGQFF	TGTGCCAGCAGCACGGACCTAGGGCAGTTCTTC
TRBV28	few	-	TRBJ2-1	CASRINNEQFF	TGTGCCAGCAGGATCAACAATGAGCAGTTCTTC
TRBV7-2	few	-	TRBJ1-2	CASSLYLGATF	TGTGCCAGCAGCTTATATCTGGGGGCGACCTTC
TRBV19	-	-	TRBJ2-7	CASSIPGSYEQYF	TGTGCCAGTAGTATTCCGGGCTCCTACGAGCAGTACTTC
TRBV5-1	-	-	TRBJ2-2	CASSPATGAGELFF	TGCGCCAGCAGCCCGGCAACAGGCGCCGGGGAGCTGTTTTTT
TRBV5-1	few	TRBD2	TRBJ2-3	CASSLAGGADTQYF	TGCGCCAGCAGCCTAGCGGGAGGGGCAGATACGCAGTATTTT
TRBV18	-	-	TRBJ1-4	CASSPTGANLNEKLFF	TGTGCCAGCTCACCGACCGGAGCTAACCTTAATGAAAAACTGTTTTTT
TRBV7-9	few	-	TRBJ2-3	CASSFDIGDTQYF	TGTGCCAGCAGCTTTGATATAGGAGATACGCAGTATTTT
TRBV19	few	TRBD2	TRBJ2-4	CASSTLAGARAGNIQYF	TGTGCCAGTAGTACTTTAGCGGGTGCGCGGGCCGGAAACATTCAGTACTTC
TRBV11-2	-	-	TRBJ1-1	CASSGQIPEAFF	TGTGCCAGCAGCGGACAGATTCCTGAAGCTTTCTTT
TRBV18	few	-	TRBJ2-6	CASSPRPGVGLVSVGANVLTF	TGTGCCAGCTCACCACGGCCGGGCGTCGGTCTGGTGAGCGTTGGGGCCAACGTCCTGACTTTC
TRBV10-3	-	TRBD2	TRBJ2-1	CATSMTSGRVNEQFF	TGTGCCACCAGTATGACTAGCGGGAGGGTAAATGAGCAGTTCTTC
TRBV7-2	-	TRBD2	TRBJ2-2	CASLLAGSNTGELFF	TGTGCCAGCCTACTAGCGGGTAGTAACACCGGGGAGCTGTTTTTT
TRBV6-5	-	-	TRBJ1-3	CASSPRADSGNTIYF	TGTGCCAGCAGTCCCCGGGCCGACTCTGGAAACACCATATATTTT
TRBV27	-	-	TRBJ2-7	CASRRGPAGHEQYF	TGTGCCAGCCGCCGGGGTCCGGCGGGCCACGAGCAGTACTTC